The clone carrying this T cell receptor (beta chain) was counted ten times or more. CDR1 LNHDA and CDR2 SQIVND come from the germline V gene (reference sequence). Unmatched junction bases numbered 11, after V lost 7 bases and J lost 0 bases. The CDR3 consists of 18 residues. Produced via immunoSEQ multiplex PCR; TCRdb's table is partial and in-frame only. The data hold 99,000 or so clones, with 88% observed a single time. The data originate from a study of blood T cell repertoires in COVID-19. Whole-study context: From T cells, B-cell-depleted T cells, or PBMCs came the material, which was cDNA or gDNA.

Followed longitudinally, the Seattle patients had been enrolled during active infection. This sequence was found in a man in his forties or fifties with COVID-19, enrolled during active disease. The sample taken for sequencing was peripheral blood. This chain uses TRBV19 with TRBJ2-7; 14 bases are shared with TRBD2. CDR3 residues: CASTPGTSGGPISYEQYF. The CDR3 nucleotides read TGTGCCAGTACCCCCGGGACTAGCGGGGGACCGATCTCCTACGAGCAGTACTTC.